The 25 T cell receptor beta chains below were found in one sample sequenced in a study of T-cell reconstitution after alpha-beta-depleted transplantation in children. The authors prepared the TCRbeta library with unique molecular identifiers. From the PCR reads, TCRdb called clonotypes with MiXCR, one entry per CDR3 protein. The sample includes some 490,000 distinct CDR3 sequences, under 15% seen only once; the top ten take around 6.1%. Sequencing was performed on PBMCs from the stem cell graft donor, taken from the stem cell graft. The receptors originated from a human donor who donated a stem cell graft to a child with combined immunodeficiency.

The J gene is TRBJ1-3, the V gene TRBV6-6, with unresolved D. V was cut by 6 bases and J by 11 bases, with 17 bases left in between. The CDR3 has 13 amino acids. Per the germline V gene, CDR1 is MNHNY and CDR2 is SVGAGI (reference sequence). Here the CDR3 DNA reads TGTGCCAGCAGCCTGATCATGGGCAGCGCCATATATTTT. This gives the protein CASSLIMGSAIYF.

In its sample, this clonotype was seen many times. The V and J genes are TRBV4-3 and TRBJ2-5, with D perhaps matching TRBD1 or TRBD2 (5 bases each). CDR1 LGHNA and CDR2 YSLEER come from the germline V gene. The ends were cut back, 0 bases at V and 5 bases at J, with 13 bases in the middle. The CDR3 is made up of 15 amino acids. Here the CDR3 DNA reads TGCGCCAGCAGCCAAGATTCGGGGCCGCGGGAGACCCAGTACTTC. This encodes CASSQDSGPRETQYF.

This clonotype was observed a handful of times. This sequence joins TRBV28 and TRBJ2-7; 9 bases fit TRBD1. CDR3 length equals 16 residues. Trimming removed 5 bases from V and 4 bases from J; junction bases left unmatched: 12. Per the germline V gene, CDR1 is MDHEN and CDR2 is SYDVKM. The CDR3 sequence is CASSIPRDRVSYEQYF. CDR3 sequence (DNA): TGTGCCAGCAGTATCCCCCGGGACAGGGTTTCTTACGAGCAGTACTTC.

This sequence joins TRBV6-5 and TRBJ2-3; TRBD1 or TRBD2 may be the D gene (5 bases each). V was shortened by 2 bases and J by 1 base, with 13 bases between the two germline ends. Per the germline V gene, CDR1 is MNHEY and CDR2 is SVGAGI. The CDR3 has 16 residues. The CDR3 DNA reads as TGTGCCAGCAGTTACGGGGCTAGCTCGGGCACAGATACGCAGTATTTT. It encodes CASSYGASSGTDTQYF.

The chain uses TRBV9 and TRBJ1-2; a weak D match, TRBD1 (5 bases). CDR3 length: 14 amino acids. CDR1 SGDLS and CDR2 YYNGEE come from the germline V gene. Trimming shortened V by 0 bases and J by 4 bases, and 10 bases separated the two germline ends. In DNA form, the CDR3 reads TGTGCCAGCAGCGTAGACGTCGACAGCTATGGCTACACCTTC. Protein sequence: CASSVDVDSYGYTF.

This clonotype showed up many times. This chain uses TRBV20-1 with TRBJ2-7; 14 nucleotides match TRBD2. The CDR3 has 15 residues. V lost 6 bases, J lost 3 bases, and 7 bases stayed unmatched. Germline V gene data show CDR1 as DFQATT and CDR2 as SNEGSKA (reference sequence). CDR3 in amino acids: CSAYGTSGGLYEQYF. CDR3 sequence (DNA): TGCAGTGCCTATGGGACTAGCGGGGGACTCTACGAGCAGTACTTC.

The CDR3 loop is CASSLGLSGVSTDTQYF. The CDR3 DNA reads as TGTGCCAGCAGCTTAGGTCTTAGCGGGGTAAGCACAGATACGCAGTATTTT. The chain carries TRBV11-2 and TRBJ2-3, with TRBD2 matching over 8 bases. The germline CDR1 and CDR2 sequences are SGHAT and FQNNGV. This CDR3 spans 17 amino acids. With 1 base clipped from V and 0 bases from J, the junction kept 6 bases outside the gene matches.

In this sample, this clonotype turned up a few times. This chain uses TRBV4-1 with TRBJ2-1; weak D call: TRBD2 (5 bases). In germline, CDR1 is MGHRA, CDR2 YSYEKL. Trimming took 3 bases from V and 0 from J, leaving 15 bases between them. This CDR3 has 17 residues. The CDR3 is CASSQVGGEPSYNEQFF. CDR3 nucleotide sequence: TGCGCCAGCAGCCAGGTAGGAGGCGAACCCTCCTACAATGAGCAGTTCTTC.

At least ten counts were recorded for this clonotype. The CDR3 region has the DNA TGTGCCACCAGTGATCACACGATAACCGGGGAGCTGTTTTTT. As protein: CATSDHTITGELFF. The rearrangement joins TRBV24-1 to TRBJ2-2; D ambiguous. Germline V gene sequence: CDR1 KGHDR, CDR2 SFDVKD. The CDR3 has 14 residues. V was pared by 3 bases and J by 5 bases, with 9 bases between.

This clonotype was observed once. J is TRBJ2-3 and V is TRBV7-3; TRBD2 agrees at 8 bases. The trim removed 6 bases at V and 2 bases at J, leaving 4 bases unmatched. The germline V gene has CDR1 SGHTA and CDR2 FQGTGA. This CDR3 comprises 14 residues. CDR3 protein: CASRRAGVTDTQYF. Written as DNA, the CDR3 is TGTGCCAGCAGGCGAGCGGGGGTCACAGATACGCAGTATTTT. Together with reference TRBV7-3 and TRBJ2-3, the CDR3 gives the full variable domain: GAGVSQTPSNKVTEKGKYVELRCDPISGHTALYWYRQSLGQGPEFLIYFQGTGAADDSGLPNDRFFAVRPEGSVSTLKIQRTERGDSAVYLCASRRAGVTDTQYFGPGTRLTVL.

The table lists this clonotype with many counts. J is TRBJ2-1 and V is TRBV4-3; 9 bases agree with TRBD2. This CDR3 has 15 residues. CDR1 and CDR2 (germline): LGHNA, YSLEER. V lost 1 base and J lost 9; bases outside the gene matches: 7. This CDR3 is CASSQAPSGIAEQFF. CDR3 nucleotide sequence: TGCGCCAGCAGCCAAGCACCTAGCGGGATTGCTGAGCAGTTCTTC.

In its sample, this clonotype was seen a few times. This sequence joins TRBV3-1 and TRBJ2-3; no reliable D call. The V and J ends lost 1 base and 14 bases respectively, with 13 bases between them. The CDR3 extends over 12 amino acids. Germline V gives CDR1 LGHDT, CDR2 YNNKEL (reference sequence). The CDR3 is CASSQGATLRYF. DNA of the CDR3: TGTGCCAGCAGCCAAGGGGCGACCCTACGGTATTTT.

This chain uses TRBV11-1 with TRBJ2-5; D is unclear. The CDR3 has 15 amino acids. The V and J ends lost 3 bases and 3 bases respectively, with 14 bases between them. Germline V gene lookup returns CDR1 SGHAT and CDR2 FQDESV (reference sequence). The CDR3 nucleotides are TGTGCCAGCAGCTTCCGGCTCGGTGGGGAAGAGACCCAGTACTTC. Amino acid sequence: CASSFRLGGEETQYF.

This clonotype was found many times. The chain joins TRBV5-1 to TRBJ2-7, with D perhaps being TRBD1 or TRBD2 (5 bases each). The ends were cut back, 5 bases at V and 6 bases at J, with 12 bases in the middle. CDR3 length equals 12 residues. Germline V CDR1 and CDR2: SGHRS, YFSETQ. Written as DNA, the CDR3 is TGCGCCAGCAGAATTGAAGGGACCGAGCAGTACTTC. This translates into CASRIEGTEQYF.

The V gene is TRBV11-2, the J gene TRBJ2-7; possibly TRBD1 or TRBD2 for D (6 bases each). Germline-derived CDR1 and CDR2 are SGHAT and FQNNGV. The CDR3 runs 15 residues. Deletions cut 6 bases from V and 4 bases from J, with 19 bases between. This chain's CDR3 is CASSSSYTGAYEQYF. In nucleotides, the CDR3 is TGTGCCAGCAGTTCTTCCTACACGGGGGCTTACGAGCAGTACTTC.

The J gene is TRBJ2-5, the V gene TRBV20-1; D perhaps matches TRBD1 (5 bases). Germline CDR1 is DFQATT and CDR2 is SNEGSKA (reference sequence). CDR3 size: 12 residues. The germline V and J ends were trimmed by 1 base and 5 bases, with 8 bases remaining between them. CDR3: CSARAWGETQYF. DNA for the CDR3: TGCAGTGCTAGAGCGTGGGGCGAGACCCAGTACTTC.

The CDR3 sequence: CSASRGRYRETQYF. CDR3 bases: TGCAGTGCTAGTCGCGGTCGGTATCGTGAGACCCAGTACTTC. V usage is TRBV20-1 and J usage is TRBJ2-5; D not certain. Trimming cost V 3 bases and J 5 bases, with 16 bases left between them. CDR1 is DFQATT and CDR2 is SNEGSKA in the germline V gene (reference sequence). The CDR3 extends over 14 amino acids.

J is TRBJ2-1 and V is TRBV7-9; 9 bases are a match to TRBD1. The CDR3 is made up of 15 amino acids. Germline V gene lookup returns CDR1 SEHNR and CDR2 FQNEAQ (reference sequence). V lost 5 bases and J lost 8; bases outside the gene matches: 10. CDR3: CASSPRTGEIHEQFF. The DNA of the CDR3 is TGTGCCAGCAGCCCTCGGACAGGGGAAATACATGAGCAGTTCTTC.

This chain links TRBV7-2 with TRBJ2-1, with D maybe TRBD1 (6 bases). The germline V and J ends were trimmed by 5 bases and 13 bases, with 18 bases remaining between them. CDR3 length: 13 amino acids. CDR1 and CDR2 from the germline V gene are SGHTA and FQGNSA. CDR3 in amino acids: CASSRIIRDTQFF. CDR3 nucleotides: TGTGCCAGCAGCCGTATAATCCGGGACACCCAGTTCTTC.

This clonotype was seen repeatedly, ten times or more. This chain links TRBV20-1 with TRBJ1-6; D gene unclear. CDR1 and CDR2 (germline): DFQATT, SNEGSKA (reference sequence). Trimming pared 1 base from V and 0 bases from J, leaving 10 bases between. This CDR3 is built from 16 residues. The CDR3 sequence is CSARGPGFSYNSPLHF. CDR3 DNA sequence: TGCAGTGCTAGAGGTCCCGGGTTCTCCTATAATTCACCCCTCCACTTT.

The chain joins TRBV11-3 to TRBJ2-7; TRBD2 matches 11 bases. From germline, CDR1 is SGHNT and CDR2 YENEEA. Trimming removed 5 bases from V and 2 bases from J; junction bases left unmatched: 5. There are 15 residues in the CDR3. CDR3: CASSIRLAGTYEQYF. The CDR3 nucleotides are TGTGCCAGCAGCATCCGACTAGCGGGGACCTACGAGCAGTACTTC.

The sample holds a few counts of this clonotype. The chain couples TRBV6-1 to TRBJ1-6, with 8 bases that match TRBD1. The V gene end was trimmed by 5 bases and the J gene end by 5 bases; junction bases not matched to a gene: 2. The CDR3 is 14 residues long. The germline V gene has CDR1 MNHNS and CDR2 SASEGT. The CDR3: CASSLRGHNSPLHF. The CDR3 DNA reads TGTGCCAGCAGTCTCAGGGGGCATAATTCACCCCTCCACTTT.

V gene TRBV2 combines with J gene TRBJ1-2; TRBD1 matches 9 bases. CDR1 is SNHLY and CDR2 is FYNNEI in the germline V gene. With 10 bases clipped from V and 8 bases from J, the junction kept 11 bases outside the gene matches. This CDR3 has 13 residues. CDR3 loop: CATTGTGPRGYTF. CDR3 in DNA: TGTGCCACGACCGGGACAGGGCCTAGGGGCTACACCTTC.

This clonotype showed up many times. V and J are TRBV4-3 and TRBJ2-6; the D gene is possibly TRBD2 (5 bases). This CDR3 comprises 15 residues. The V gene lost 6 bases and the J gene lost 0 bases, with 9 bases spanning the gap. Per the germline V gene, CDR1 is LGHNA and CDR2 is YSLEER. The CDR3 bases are TGCGCCAGCAGTCATACTAGCTCTGGGGCCAACGTCCTGACTTTC. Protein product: CASSHTSSGANVLTF.

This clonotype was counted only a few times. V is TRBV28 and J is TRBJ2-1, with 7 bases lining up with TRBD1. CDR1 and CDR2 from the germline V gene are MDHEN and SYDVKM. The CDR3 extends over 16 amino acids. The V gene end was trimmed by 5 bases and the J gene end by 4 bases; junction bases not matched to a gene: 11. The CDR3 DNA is TGTGCCAGCAGTATAACCGGGACAGTCCCTTACAATGAGCAGTTCTTC. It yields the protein CASSITGTVPYNEQFF.